A selection of T cell receptor beta chains follows, all from one sample in a study of blood T cell repertoires in COVID-19. Profiled with immunoSEQ multiplex PCR; TCRdb holds only in-frame clones, not every one. The sample shows 55,000 to 85,000 clones, approximately 84% of them seen only once. The source material was peripheral blood. All receptors come from a human donor in a cohort sampled during active COVID-19. Each CDR3 is given without its conserved first and last residue.

CDR3	J	V
ASSLGTGGGEKLF	TRBJ1-4	TRBV7-9
ASRPTSGAYNEQF	TRBJ2-1	TRBV5-1
AISESPGQLTSGYGYT	TRBJ1-2	TRBV10-3
ASSLADSMTYGYT	TRBJ1-2	TRBV5-1
ASSLSRVEETQY	TRBJ2-5	TRBV5-1
ASSTGGSGELF	TRBJ2-2	TRBV6-4
ASSQEGVGQRGWADTQY	TRBJ2-3	TRBV4-2
ASSQGQGTSWETQY	TRBJ2-5	TRBV4-3
ASSRDRGFQPQH	TRBJ1-5	TRBV3-1/TRBV3-2
ASSVGDPLLGEKLF	TRBJ1-4	TRBV9
ATSPRGQLQETQY	TRBJ2-5	TRBV28
ASSLKGQGGYT	TRBJ1-2	TRBV13
ASSSSGAARETQY	TRBJ2-5	TRBV11-2
ASSLDRAGFYEQY	TRBJ2-7	TRBV7-2
ASSLVSGTTYEQY	TRBJ2-7	TRBV11-2
SVEEPGHLYEQY	TRBJ2-7	TRBV29-1
ASSLYIGTATDTQY	TRBJ2-3	TRBV27
ASSQDPSGATRFDTQY	TRBJ2-3	TRBV4-1
ASSHRGQGQPQH	TRBJ1-5	TRBV19
ASSDENRGGYGYT	TRBJ1-2	TRBV6-4
ASSYAGRSDTQY	TRBJ2-3	TRBV7-8
ASSGQGGNQPQH	TRBJ1-5	TRBV19
ASSSRRGYSYNEQF	TRBJ2-1	TRBV19
ASSQEGAGAGETQY	TRBJ2-5	TRBV3-1/TRBV3-2
ASSKDRGYGYT	TRBJ1-2	TRBV6-2/TRBV6-3
ASSLRSGVGTEAF	TRBJ1-1	TRBV7-8
SVAGQGNEQY	TRBJ2-7	TRBV29-1
ASRRTGGTEAF	TRBJ1-1	TRBV6-5
ASSPGTGRQPQH	TRBJ1-5	TRBV5-1
ASSLRTRRGTGELF	TRBJ2-2	TRBV3-1/TRBV3-2
ASSPQVSMNTEAF	TRBJ1-1	TRBV9